These 10 T cell receptor beta chains came from one sample sequenced in a study of memory CD4+ T cells and cytomegalovirus serostatus. Using immunoSEQ multiplex PCR, the repertoire was profiled, and TCRdb retains in-frame clones only, with some absent. The sample includes under 85,000 clones, 60% to 80% of them seen just once. The sort gate was single viable CD3+CD4+CD8-CD45RO+ cells for memory CD4+ T cells. Sequenced input: memory CD4+ T cells from blood. The receptors here all came from an adult in good health and CMV-seropositive.

V usage is TRBV30 and J usage is TRBJ1-5; D is perhaps TRBD1 (6 bases). V was trimmed by 0 bases and J by 9 bases, leaving 15 bases between them. Germline V gene sequence: CDR1 GTSNPN, CDR2 SVGIG (reference sequence). This CDR3 comprises 14 residues. The CDR3 DNA is TGTGCCTGGAGTGTAAGGGGGGTCGGGGGGCCCCAGCATTTT. The encoded protein is CAWSVRGVGGPQHF.

The chain joins TRBV5-1 to TRBJ1-1, with D possibly TRBD1 on 6 matching bases. The germline V gene encodes CDR1 SGHRS and CDR2 YFSETQ. Trimming pared 4 bases from V and 5 bases from J, leaving 21 bases between. The CDR3 sequence is 16 residues long. DNA for the CDR3: TGCGCCAGCAGCCGAACAGGGCGCGGGGAGGGGACTGAAGCTTTCTTT. Its translation is CASSRTGRGEGTEAFF.

The CDR3: CASSEFGAGLETQYF. DNA of the CDR3: TGTGCCAGCAGTGAATTTGGGGCGGGGCTAGAGACCCAGTACTTC. This chain joins TRBV25-1 and TRBJ2-5; the D gene is possibly TRBD2 (6 bases). The V gene lost 1 base and the J gene lost 4 bases, with 13 bases spanning the gap. This CDR3 is built from 15 residues. Germline lookup yields CDR1 MGHDK and CDR2 SYGVNS.

The rearrangement uses TRBV5-8 and TRBJ2-7; 9 nucleotides align to TRBD1. The CDR3 runs to 15 residues. The germline CDR1 and CDR2 sequences are SGHTS and YDEGEE. After removal of 4 bases from V and 5 bases from J, the junction contained 10 bases not matched to a gene. CDR3 in DNA: TGTGCCAGCAGCCCCCGGGACAGGGCTGGCAACGAGCAGTACTTC. This codes for CASSPRDRAGNEQYF.

J is TRBJ1-2 and V is TRBV2; a weak D match, TRBD1 (6 bases). There are 13 residues in the CDR3. The germline gives CDR1 SNHLY, CDR2 FYNNEI. Trimming shortened V by 1 base and J by 4 bases, and 7 bases separated the two germline ends. The CDR3 nucleotides read TGTGCCAGCAGTGAAGGGACAGCCTATGGCTACACCTTC. Translation gives CASSEGTAYGYTF.

In this sample, this clone turned up a few times. V is TRBV5-1 and J is TRBJ2-3; 9 positions match TRBD2. Germline CDR1 is SGHRS and CDR2 is YFSETQ. The CDR3 spans 16 residues. Trimming took 3 bases from V and 4 from J; bases not matched to a gene: 9. CDR3 amino acids: CASSSGGGAVADTQYF. The CDR3 bases are TGCGCCAGCAGCTCGGGCGGGGGGGCCGTCGCAGATACGCAGTATTTT.

This rearrangement joins TRBV7-7 to TRBJ2-3, with D perhaps matching TRBD1 (6 bases). CDR1 and CDR2 from the germline V gene are SSHAT and FNYEAQ (reference sequence). The CDR3 runs 14 residues. V was shortened by 5 bases and J by 10 bases, with 19 bases between the two germline ends. The DNA for the CDR3 is TGTGCCAGCAGCGCCTCCCCCCAGGGGATAGCGCAGTATTTT. It encodes CASSASPQGIAQYF.

This clone occurred once. The chain recombines TRBV4-2 with TRBJ1-5; D not resolved. V lost 1 base, J lost 0 bases, and 10 bases lay in between. Germline lookup yields CDR1 LGHNA and CDR2 YNFKEQ. This CDR3 spans 16 amino acids. CDR3 loop: CASSQGGQNSNQPQHF. CDR3 sequence (DNA): TGTGCCAGCAGCCAAGGGGGTCAGAATAGCAATCAGCCCCAGCATTTT.

The gene calls are TRBV6-5 and TRBJ1-3, with D maybe TRBD1 (6 bases). Germline V gene lookup returns CDR1 MNHEY and CDR2 SVGAGI. The length of the CDR3 is 15 residues. Deletions cut 6 bases from V and 4 bases from J, with 16 bases between. The CDR3 spells CASSRNRERGNTIYF. Written as DNA, the CDR3 is TGTGCCAGCAGCCGAAACAGGGAACGGGGAAACACCATATATTTT.

The V and J genes are TRBV4-1 and TRBJ2-3, with TRBD2 identical over 10 bases. The CDR3 extends over 14 amino acids. CDR1 is MGHRA and CDR2 is YSYEKL in the germline V gene. With 5 bases clipped from V and 6 bases from J, the junction kept 5 bases outside the gene matches. The CDR3 reads CASSRLAGADTQYF. CDR3 DNA: TGCGCCAGCAGCAGGCTAGCGGGGGCGGATACGCAGTATTTT.